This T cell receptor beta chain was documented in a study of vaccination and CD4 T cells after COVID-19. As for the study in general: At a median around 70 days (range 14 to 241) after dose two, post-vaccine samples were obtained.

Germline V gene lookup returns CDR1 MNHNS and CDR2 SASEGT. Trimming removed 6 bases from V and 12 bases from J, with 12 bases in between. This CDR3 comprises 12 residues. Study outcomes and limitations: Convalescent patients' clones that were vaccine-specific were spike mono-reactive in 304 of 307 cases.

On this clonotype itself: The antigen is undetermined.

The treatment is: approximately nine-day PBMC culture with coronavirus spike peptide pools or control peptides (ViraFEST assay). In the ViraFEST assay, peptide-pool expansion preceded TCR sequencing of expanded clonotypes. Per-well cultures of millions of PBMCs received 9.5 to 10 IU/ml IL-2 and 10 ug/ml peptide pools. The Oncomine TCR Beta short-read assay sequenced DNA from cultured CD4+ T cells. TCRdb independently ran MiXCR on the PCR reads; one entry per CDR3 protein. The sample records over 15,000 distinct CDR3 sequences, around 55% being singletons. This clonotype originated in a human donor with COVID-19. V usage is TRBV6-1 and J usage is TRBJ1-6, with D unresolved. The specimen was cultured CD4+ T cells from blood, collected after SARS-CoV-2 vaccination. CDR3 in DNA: TGTGCCAGCAGCGTAGATAGATTACCCCTCCACTTT. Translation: CASSVDRLPLHF.